This TCR beta chain was sequenced during a study of T-cell reconstitution after alpha-beta-depleted transplantation in children. Construction of the TCRbeta library involved unique molecular identifiers. Using its own MiXCR run on the PCR reads, TCRdb lists one record per CDR3 protein. This sample has fewer than 750,000 distinct CDR3 sequences, with more than 20% found just once. The V gene's germline CDR1 is SGHRS and CDR2 YFSETQ. This CDR3 region has 11 residues. Trimming shortened V by 7 bases and J by 3 bases, and 8 bases separated the two germline ends. V usage is TRBV5-1 and J usage is TRBJ2-7; D is unresolved. The sequencing used PBMCs, collected before TCRalphabeta/CD19-depleted stem cell transplant. The receptor's source is a boy under two years old with Wiskott-Aldrich syndrome, due to receive a stem cell transplant. CDR3 amino acids: CASGNNYEQYF. The CDR3 nucleotides are TGCGCCAGCGGCAATAACTACGAGCAGTACTTC.